This is a list of T cell receptor beta chains from one sample in a study of T cell repertoires in cytomegalovirus infection. Antigen specificity for these receptors is unknown. TCRdb passed the reads through MiXCR, listing each CDR3 protein once. The sample lists about half a million distinct CDR3 sequences, roughly a third occurring once. The sample in question was cultured PBMCs, obtained from culture after CMV antigen stimulation. Receptors were obtained from a human donor in good health (CMV status not recorded). Some clones in this sample may be carry-over from other donors' samples. Each CDR3 is given with its conserved first and last residue. D genes are given only for firm matches. Rows give clone size only sometimes, using once, few, many, or a class for an expanded clone.

V	D	J	size	CDR3	DNA
TRBV25-1	.	TRBJ2-2	.	CASSEYRDTGELFF	TGTGCCAGCAGTGAATACAGGGACACCGGGGAGCTGTTTTTT
TRBV5-5	.	TRBJ1-1	few	CASSLYKMSGHTEAFF	TGTGCCAGCAGCTTGTATAAGATGAGTGGGCACACTGAAGCTTTCTTT
TRBV6-5	.	TRBJ1-1	few	CASSYGQNTEAFF	TGTGCCAGCAGTTACGGACAGAACACTGAAGCTTTCTTT
TRBV19	.	TRBJ1-4	.	CASRALPGVREKLFF	TGTGCCAGTAGGGCTTTGCCGGGGGTTAGAGAAAAACTGTTTTTT
TRBV7-2	.	TRBJ2-2	few	CASSLAGVGAGELFF	TGTGCCAGCAGTCTTGCAGGGGTAGGCGCCGGGGAGCTGTTTTTT
TRBV7-9	TRBD2	TRBJ2-3	.	CASSSEAGGPTDTQYF	TGTGCCAGCAGCTCCGAAGCGGGAGGGCCCACGGATACGCAGTATTTT
TRBV28	.	TRBJ2-3	few	CASTKRSTGSADTQYF	TGTGCCAGCACCAAACGCAGCACAGGGTCTGCAGATACGCAGTATTTT
TRBV7-4	.	TRBJ1-2	.	CASSLGRGIRGYTF	TGTGCCAGCAGCCTGGGACGGGGGATACGGGGCTACACCTTC
TRBV9	TRBD2	TRBJ2-7	.	CASSESGSFPSEQYF	TGTGCCAGCAGCGAAAGCGGGAGCTTTCCAAGCGAGCAGTACTTC
TRBV28	TRBD2	TRBJ2-1	.	CASSWPGRYEQFF	TGTGCCAGCAGTTGGCCCGGGAGGTATGAGCAGTTCTTC
TRBV6-2/TRBV6-3	TRBD1	TRBJ1-2	.	CASSKTGTASNYGYTF	TGTGCCAGCAGTAAGACCGGGACAGCTTCTAACTATGGCTACACCTTC
TRBV4-1	TRBD2	TRBJ2-7	.	CASSQDPGLAYEQYF	TGCGCCAGCAGCCAAGATCCGGGACTAGCCTACGAGCAGTACTTC
TRBV7-6	TRBD1	TRBJ2-7	few	CASSRDDRGYEQYF	TGTGCCAGCAGCCGGGACGACAGGGGCTACGAGCAGTACTTC
TRBV10-3	TRBD1	TRBJ1-1	once	CAVDRGGTEAFF	TGTGCCGTAGACAGGGGTGGCACTGAAGCTTTCTTT
TRBV3-1	TRBD2	TRBJ2-7	few	CASSQLAGNPTKQYF	TGTGCCAGCAGCCAACTAGCGGGCAACCCTACGAAGCAGTACTTC
TRBV7-4	TRBD2	TRBJ2-2	.	CASSLVTSGRLGTGELFF	TGTGCCAGCAGCTTAGTGACTAGCGGGAGACTTGGCACCGGGGAGCTGTTTTTT
TRBV7-2	.	TRBJ1-3	.	CASSLAGPFSGNTIYF	TGTGCCAGCAGCTTAGCCGGACCGTTCTCTGGAAACACCATATATTTT
TRBV5-5	.	TRBJ2-5	.	CASSTGTLTFETQYF	TGTGCCAGCAGCACCGGGACACTCACGTTTGAGACCCAGTACTTC
TRBV27	TRBD2	TRBJ2-1	.	CASSLRLAGAYNEQFF	TGTGCCAGCAGTTTACGACTAGCGGGGGCCTACAATGAGCAGTTCTTC
TRBV12-3/TRBV12-4	.	TRBJ2-1	few	CASSFGTEQFF	TGTGCCAGCAGTTTTGGCACTGAGCAGTTCTTC
TRBV20-1	.	TRBJ1-1	.	CSAARGTGTEAFF	TGCAGTGCTGCGAGGGGAACGGGCACTGAAGCTTTCTTT
TRBV7-2	TRBD2	TRBJ2-5	.	CASSLVGAGGQETQYF	TGTGCCAGCAGCTTAGTTGGAGCGGGAGGGCAAGAGACCCAGTACTTC
TRBV6-5	.	TRBJ2-3	.	CASRVGESTDTQYF	TGTGCCAGCAGGGTGGGAGAAAGCACAGATACGCAGTATTTT
TRBV7-2	.	TRBJ1-1	.	CASSWDENTEAFF	TGTGCCAGCAGCTGGGATGAGAACACTGAAGCTTTCTTT
TRBV6-5	.	TRBJ1-1	few	CASSYANQREAFF	TGTGCCAGCAGTTACGCAAATCAGCGGGAAGCTTTCTTT
TRBV20-1	TRBD1	TRBJ2-3	.	CSATGTGMRDTQYF	TGCAGTGCTACCGGGACAGGGATGAGGGATACGCAGTATTTT
TRBV27	.	TRBJ2-7	few	CASSLHTRYLYEQYF	TGTGCCAGCAGTTTACACACCAGATACCTCTACGAGCAGTACTTC
TRBV6-2/TRBV6-3	TRBD1	TRBJ2-5	.	CASSPTGHQETQYF	TGTGCCAGCAGTCCGACAGGGCACCAAGAGACCCAGTACTTC
TRBV5-5	TRBD1	TRBJ2-5	.	CASSLQGAPRETQYF	TGTGCCAGCAGCCTACAGGGGGCCCCACGGGAGACCCAGTACTTC
TRBV6-2/TRBV6-3	TRBD2	TRBJ2-1	.	CASRNSGFPYNEQFF	TGTGCCAGCAGAAATAGCGGGTTTCCCTACAATGAGCAGTTCTTC